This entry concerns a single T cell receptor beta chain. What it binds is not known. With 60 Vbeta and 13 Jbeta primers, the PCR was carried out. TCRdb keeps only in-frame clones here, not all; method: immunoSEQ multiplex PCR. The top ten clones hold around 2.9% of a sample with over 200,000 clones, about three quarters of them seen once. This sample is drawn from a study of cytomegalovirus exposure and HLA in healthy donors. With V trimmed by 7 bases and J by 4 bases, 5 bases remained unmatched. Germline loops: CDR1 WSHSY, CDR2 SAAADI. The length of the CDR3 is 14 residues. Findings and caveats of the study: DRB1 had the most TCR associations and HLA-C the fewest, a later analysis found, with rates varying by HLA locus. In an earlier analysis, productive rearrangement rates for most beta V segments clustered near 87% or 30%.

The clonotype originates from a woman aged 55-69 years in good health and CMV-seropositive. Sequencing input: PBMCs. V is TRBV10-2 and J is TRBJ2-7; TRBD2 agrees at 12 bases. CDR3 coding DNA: TGCGCCAGCAATCGGGGGACTAGCGGGTACGAGCAGTACTTC. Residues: CASNRGTSGYEQYF.